Listed below are T cell receptor beta chains from one sample, sequenced in a study of blood T cell repertoires in COVID-19. Sequencing used immunoSEQ multiplex PCR; TCRdb keeps in-frame clones, though not all of them. The sample consists of approximately 170,000 clones, around 82% of them appearing once. The sequencing sample was made of peripheral blood. The source is a man at least 80 years old with COVID-19, enrolled during active disease. Each CDR3 is given with its conserved first and last residue.

J gene: TRBJ1-2; V gene: TRBV29-1; CDR3 protein: CSVGTGGNYGYTF
J gene: TRBJ1-2; V gene: TRBV11-2; CDR3 protein: CASSSRTEYGYTF
J gene: TRBJ1-2; V gene: TRBV7-9; CDR3 protein: CASSRMTGDPTNYGYTF
J gene: TRBJ1-5; V gene: TRBV27; CDR3 protein: CASSAPGQGYQPQHF
J gene: TRBJ2-7; V gene: TRBV11-2; CDR3 protein: CASSRMTPGEQYF
J gene: TRBJ2-3; V gene: TRBV27; CDR3 protein: CASSFIAGGTDTQYF
J gene: TRBJ2-7; V gene: TRBV10-1; CDR3 protein: CASSRPGQGTHEQYF
J gene: TRBJ2-7; V gene: TRBV5-1; CDR3 protein: CASSPVPGLAGGEQYF
J gene: TRBJ1-1; V gene: TRBV27; CDR3 protein: CASSPWDRVNTEAFF
J gene: TRBJ1-2; V gene: TRBV29-1; CDR3 protein: CSVEEMPTAPTSYGYTF
J gene: TRBJ1-3; V gene: TRBV7-2; CDR3 protein: CASSFDREDSGNTIYF
J gene: TRBJ2-3; V gene: TRBV27; CDR3 protein: CASRRDRGRDTQYF
J gene: TRBJ2-5; V gene: TRBV7-2; CDR3 protein: CASSSDSGQETQYF
J gene: TRBJ1-2; V gene: TRBV7-2; CDR3 protein: CASSPRDLGGGYTF
J gene: TRBJ1-1; V gene: TRBV4-3; CDR3 protein: CASSQLTGKAAFF
J gene: TRBJ2-5; V gene: TRBV7-3; CDR3 protein: CASSLTGGSETQYF
J gene: TRBJ1-3; V gene: TRBV3-1/TRBV3-2; CDR3 protein: CASSQEPGISGNTIYF
J gene: TRBJ1-6; V gene: TRBV6-5; CDR3 protein: CASIRGQGNSPLHF
J gene: TRBJ1-2; V gene: TRBV29-1; CDR3 protein: CSVEEAGWNYGYTF
J gene: TRBJ2-7; V gene: TRBV6-5; CDR3 protein: CASSYTTVRGPYEQYF
J gene: TRBJ1-2; V gene: TRBV5-1; CDR3 protein: CASSLSGTVLNYGYTF
J gene: TRBJ1-2; V gene: TRBV18; CDR3 protein: CASSPGWSYGYTF
J gene: TRBJ1-2; V gene: TRBV2; CDR3 protein: CASVTGLGLSDGYTF
J gene: TRBJ2-1; V gene: TRBV5-6; CDR3 protein: CASTTGGRSYNEQFF
J gene: TRBJ1-1; V gene: TRBV5-1; CDR3 protein: CASSVDRTGWNTEAFF
J gene: TRBJ2-3; V gene: TRBV7-7; CDR3 protein: CASSLGVLPTDTQYF